The T cell receptor beta chain under discussion was sequenced for a study of response to subunit inactivated influenza vaccine. The study, taken as a whole, reports: That few new T cells are recruited by each seasonal influenza vaccination was the authors' suggestion.

Per germline, CDR1 MNHNS and CDR2 SASEGT. Trimming took 11 bases from V and 3 from J, leaving 15 bases between them. The CDR3 runs to 13 residues. On this clonotype itself: The antigen is unknown.

Each CDR3 protein is one row after TCRdb ran MiXCR on the RT-PCR reads. The sample contains fewer than 600,000 distinct CDR3 sequences, around 7.9% of which appear only once. This chain connects TRBV6-1 to TRBJ2-3; a weak D match, TRBD2 (6 bases). The sample here was PBMCs from blood, taken roughly 24 months after vaccination. The sequence was obtained from a man between 50 and 70 years old who received an inactivated influenza vaccine. The CDR3 sequence is CAGRASATDTQYF. The CDR3 nucleotides are TGTGCCGGACGGGCTAGCGCGACAGATACGCAGTATTTT.